Following are 13 T cell receptor beta chains from one sample sequenced in a study of blood T cell repertoires in COVID-19. Repertoires were generated with immunoSEQ multiplex PCR, while TCRdb's copy carries only in-frame clones and drops some. Found here are about 250,000 clones, more than 70% of them singletons; the top ten hold roughly 6%. Input material: peripheral blood. These receptors were taken from a woman aged 25 to 45 with COVID-19, enrolled during active disease.

The J gene is TRBJ1-5, the V gene TRBV28; D call uncertain. The CDR3 runs to 16 residues. V dropped 6 bases and J dropped 0 bases, with 15 bases sitting between them. CDR1 is MDHEN, CDR2 SYDVKM, per germline. CDR3 region: CASSPPGGYSNQPQHF. The CDR3 DNA sequence: TGTGCCAGCAGCCCCCCGGGTGGCTATAGCAATCAGCCCCAGCATTTT.

The V gene is TRBV27, the J gene TRBJ2-1, with D maybe TRBD2 (6 bases). The V end was cut by 2 bases, the J end by 4 bases, with 12 bases between. This CDR3 has 15 amino acids. The germline gives CDR1 MNHEY, CDR2 SMNVEV (reference sequence). The CDR3 bases are TGTGCCAGCAGTTTAATTAGCGGAAATTACAATGAGCAGTTCTTC. Its translation is CASSLISGNYNEQFF.

The gene calls are TRBV29-1 and TRBJ1-2; 9 bases line up with TRBD1. V lost 3 bases and J lost 4; bases outside the gene matches: 9. The CDR3 runs 15 residues. In germline, CDR1 is SQVTM, CDR2 ANQGSEA. The CDR3 sequence is CSVEDERTGAYGYTF. CDR3 sequence (DNA): TGCAGCGTTGAGGATGAACGGACAGGGGCCTATGGCTACACCTTC. Drawing the rest from reference TRBV29-1 and TRBJ1-2, the complete variable domain is SAVISQKPSRDICQRGTSLTIQCQVDSQVTMMFWYRQQPGQSLTLIATANQGSEATYESGFVIDKFPISRPNLTFSTLTVSNMSPEDSSIYLCSVEDERTGAYGYTFGSGTRLTVV.

V usage is TRBV24-1 and J usage is TRBJ2-1; tentative D call: TRBD1 (6 bases). CDR3 length: 18 amino acids. Germline V CDR1 and CDR2: KGHDR, SFDVKD. The V end lost 3 bases, the J end lost 2 bases, and 19 bases lay between the germline ends. CDR3 region: CATSDATQGQNPYNEQFF. The CDR3, as DNA: TGTGCCACCAGTGATGCTACCCAGGGGCAGAATCCCTACAATGAGCAGTTCTTC.

This sequence joins TRBV10-1 and TRBJ1-5, with TRBD1 matching over 7 bases. The CDR3 length is 12 residues. V shed 5 bases and J 5 bases; nucleotides not matched to a gene: 0. The germline V gene has CDR1 WNHNN and CDR2 SYGVQD (reference sequence). The CDR3 sequence: CASSQGDQPQHF. DNA for the CDR3: TGCGCCAGCAGTCAGGGGGATCAGCCCCAGCATTTT.

The rearrangement uses TRBV11-3 and TRBJ1-1; D might be TRBD1 (6 bases). The CDR3 is 15 amino acids. V was trimmed by 0 bases and J by 5 bases, leaving 13 bases between them. Per the germline V gene, CDR1 is SGHNT and CDR2 is YENEEA. CDR3 residues: CASSLEQGVGTEAFF. The CDR3 nucleotides read TGTGCCAGCAGCTTAGAACAGGGTGTGGGGACTGAAGCTTTCTTT.

The CDR3 nucleotides are TGTGCCAGCAGTGCTGGACTAGGTGGGTACGAGCAGTACTTC. As protein: CASSAGLGGYEQYF. The gene calls are TRBV27 and TRBJ2-7; 7 bases agree with TRBD2. Germline-derived CDR1 and CDR2 are MNHEY and SMNVEV (reference sequence). The CDR3 runs 14 residues. Trimming cost V 5 bases and J 4 bases; bases outside gene matches: 8.

This clone was observed a handful of times. The rearrangement links TRBV6-5 to TRBJ1-5; D is unresolved. Germline CDR1 MNHEY, CDR2 SVGAGI. The V and J ends lost 6 bases and 2 bases respectively, with 11 bases between them. The length of the CDR3 is 14 residues. CDR3 residues: CASRKGVGNQPQHF. Written as DNA, the CDR3 is TGTGCCAGCAGGAAGGGAGTGGGCAATCAGCCCCAGCATTTT.

The chain couples TRBV4-3 to TRBJ1-2; 8 bases are a match to TRBD1. Germline V gives CDR1 LGHNA, CDR2 YSLEER. The CDR3 runs to 16 residues. V lost 3 bases and J lost 4; bases outside the gene matches: 10. In DNA form, the CDR3 reads TGCGCCAGCAGCCATCAGACAGGGGCCACGAGCTATGGCTACACCTTC. This gives the protein CASSHQTGATSYGYTF.

V usage is TRBV5-1 and J usage is TRBJ2-1; 13 nucleotides agree with TRBD2. V trimming: 2 bases; J trimming: 3 bases; junction bases outside the gene matches: 5. This CDR3 has 17 amino acids. Per germline, CDR1 SGHRS and CDR2 YFSETQ. Written as DNA, the CDR3 is TGCGCCAGCAGCTTCCCTCGACTAGCGGGAGGCTACAATGAGCAGTTCTTC. This gives the protein CASSFPRLAGGYNEQFF.

This clone was picked up one time. The chain combines TRBV6-2 or TRBV6-3 with TRBJ1-5; no firm D call. The CDR3 loop spans 14 amino acids. The V end lost 1 base, the J end lost 3 bases, and 7 bases lay between the germline ends. Germline V gene sequence: CDR1 MNHEY, CDR2 SVGEGT. The CDR3 DNA follows: TGTGCCAGCAGTTACTTGACTACCAATCAGCCCCAGCATTTT. Translating it yields CASSYLTTNQPQHF.

This chain uses TRBV9 with TRBJ1-5; weak D call: TRBD1 (6 bases). The V gene's germline CDR1 is SGDLS and CDR2 YYNGEE. The CDR3 sequence is 16 residues long. V was clipped by 2 bases and J by 0 bases, with 12 bases between them. For the CDR3, the DNA is TGTGCCAGCAGCGTCGACACAGGGTATAGCAATCAGCCCCAGCATTTT. It encodes CASSVDTGYSNQPQHF.

The chain couples TRBV23-1 to TRBJ1-2, with a possible D match to TRBD1 (6 bases). TRBV23-1 is filed as an ORF, its function uncertain. Trimming left V 2 bases short and J 5 bases short, with 9 bases between. CDR3 size: 13 residues. The CDR3: CASSQPTGYGYTF. CDR3 sequence (DNA): TGCGCCAGCAGTCAACCCACAGGGTATGGCTACACCTTC.